One and the same sample provided the 31 T cell receptor beta chains below, sequenced in a study of T cells in Graves' hyperthyroidism and ophthalmopathy. Template material for amplifying TCR beta CDR3 regions consisted of RNA transcripts. With the HTBI primer set, the TCR CDR3 went through a first round of RT-PCR. Via MiXCR, TCRdb re-called the multiplex PCR reads, giving one row per CDR3 protein. The table records about 570,000 distinct CDR3 sequences, approximately 44% of them present only once. Sequenced: peripheral blood or thyroid tissue (not recorded which). All receptors derive from an adult woman with Graves' disease, either hyperthyroidism or ophthalmopathy (not recorded which).

This clonotype was counted at least ten times. CDR3 sequence: CSAWKDGQGGRQPQHF. CDR3 DNA sequence: TGCAGTGCTTGGAAAGACGGGCAGGGTGGCCGTCAGCCCCAGCATTTT. This chain uses TRBV20-1 with TRBJ1-5; possibly TRBD1 for D (5 bases). V dropped 5 bases and J dropped 6 bases, with 23 bases sitting between them. The CDR3 covers 16 residues. Germline CDR1 DFQATT, CDR2 SNEGSKA (reference sequence).

The chain carries TRBV7-8 and TRBJ2-7, with no clear D. Germline lookup yields CDR1 SGHVS and CDR2 FQNEAQ. The CDR3 contains 13 residues. V was clipped by 5 bases and J by 4 bases, with 12 bases between them. The DNA for the CDR3 is TGTGCCAGCAGCATATATCTCTTGTACGAGCAGTACTTC. Residues: CASSIYLLYEQYF.

Regarding this clonotype: A junction end diverges from the germline sequence, so it may reflect a read error. V and J are TRBV5-6 and TRBJ2-7, with 9 bases that match TRBD1. Germline CDR1 is SGHDT and CDR2 is YYEEEE. The CDR3 is 18 residues long. CDR3 sequence: CASSFPTEGWDREPEQYF. The CDR3 nucleotides are TGTGCTAGCAGCTTTCCCACGGAAGGGTGGGACAGGGAGCCCGAGCAGTACTTC.

This clonotype was picked up a small number of times. V gene TRBV5-6 combines with J gene TRBJ2-2; TRBD2 matches 11 bases. The V and J ends lost 1 base and 0 bases, in that order; junction bases with no gene match: 2. The CDR3 is made up of 17 amino acids. Germline CDR1 is SGHDT and CDR2 is YYEEEE. The CDR3 nucleotides are TGTGCCAGCAGCTTGTGGACTAGCGGGCCGAACACCGGGGAGCTGTTTTTT. Its protein is CASSLWTSGPNTGELFF.

The V and J genes are TRBV10-2 and TRBJ2-5; D tentatively fits TRBD1 or TRBD2 (6 bases each). CDR1 is WSHSY, CDR2 SAAADI, per germline. Trimming stripped 7 bases from V and 4 bases from J, with 10 bases between. This CDR3 region has 12 residues. The CDR3 spells CASKGGIETQYF. The CDR3 bases are TGCGCCAGCAAAGGGGGGATAGAGACCCAGTACTTC.

V gene TRBV2 combines with J gene TRBJ1-4; D may be TRBD1 (5 bases). The ends were cut back, 8 bases at V and 7 bases at J, with 17 bases in the middle. Looked up from germline, CDR1 is SNHLY and CDR2 is FYNNEI. This CDR3 comprises 14 residues. The CDR3 nucleotides read TGTGCCAGCTCACCAGGGAACGGAGTTGAAAAACTGTTTTTT. Its translation is CASSPGNGVEKLFF.

This clonotype was detected ten times or more. The chain combines TRBV20-1 with TRBJ1-5, with D uncertain. V was cut by 3 bases and J by 5 bases, with 11 bases left in between. Germline V gives CDR1 DFQATT, CDR2 SNEGSKA (reference sequence). The CDR3 totals 13 residues. CDR3 nucleotide sequence: TGCAGTGCTAGGATCGGGAGACATCAGCCCCAGCATTTT. It specifies CSARIGRHQPQHF.

The rearrangement joins TRBV29-1 to TRBJ1-3, with a weak D call TRBD1 (5 bases). The V end was cut by 0 bases, the J end by 2 bases, with 14 bases between. Germline assignment: CDR1 SQVTM and CDR2 ANQGSEA. CDR3 length equals 16 residues. CDR3 nucleotide sequence: TGCAGCGTTGAAGATAGGCCCAGGGACCCTGGAAACACCATATATTTT. It specifies CSVEDRPRDPGNTIYF.

The chain recombines TRBV10-3 with TRBJ1-2, with TRBD1 matching over 7 bases. Unmatched junction bases numbered 11, after V lost 4 bases and J lost 3 bases. Germline V gene lookup returns CDR1 ENHRY and CDR2 SYGVKD. The CDR3 is 16 amino acids. The CDR3: CAISVVGGRTDYGYTF. As DNA, the CDR3 is TGTGCCATCAGTGTGGTAGGGGGCAGAACAGACTATGGCTACACCTTC.

The gene calls are TRBV4-1 and TRBJ1-5; tentatively, D is TRBD1 (5 bases). Germline V gene lookup returns CDR1 MGHRA and CDR2 YSYEKL. The CDR3 sequence is 15 residues long. The V and J ends lost 3 bases and 2 bases respectively, with 11 bases between them. CDR3 sequence (DNA): TGCGCCAGCAGCCATGGAGGGGCTCGCAATCAGCCCCAGCATTTT. The encoded protein is CASSHGGARNQPQHF.

The V gene is TRBV20-1, the J gene TRBJ2-1, with 9 nucleotides matching TRBD2. Losses at the gene ends were 2 bases for V and 4 bases for J; bases not matched to a gene: 9. This CDR3 has 16 amino acids. Per germline, CDR1 DFQATT and CDR2 SNEGSKA (reference sequence). CDR3 sequence: CSARTLAGAPYNEQFF. The CDR3 nucleotides are TGCAGTGCTAGAACCTTAGCGGGAGCACCTTACAATGAGCAGTTCTTC.

This clonotype has a count of ten or more. This sequence joins TRBV10-3 and TRBJ1-5, with D unclear. CDR3 length: 13 amino acids. Trimming cost V 2 bases and J 7 bases, with 9 bases left between them. Germline V gene data show CDR1 as ENHRY and CDR2 as SYGVKD. The CDR3 coding sequence is TGTGCCATCAGTGAGGTTGGGAGACAGCCCCAGCATTTT. It codes for CAISEVGRQPQHF.

This clonotype showed up just a few times. The V call is TRBV10-3, the J call TRBJ1-2; D not resolved. V shed 6 bases and J shed 2 bases, with 7 bases lying between them. The germline V gene has CDR1 ENHRY and CDR2 SYGVKD. The CDR3 contains 12 residues. CDR3 protein: CAISGQNYGYTF. CDR3 nucleotides: TGTGCCATCAGCGGTCAGAACTATGGCTACACCTTC.

The V call is TRBV19, the J call TRBJ2-7, with D perhaps assigned TRBD1 or TRBD2 (5 bases each). The CDR3 extends over 12 amino acids. The germline V gene has CDR1 LNHDA and CDR2 SQIVND (reference sequence). Trimming removed 3 bases from V and 7 bases from J, with 10 bases in between. DNA for the CDR3: TGTGCCAGTAGTATTGAGGGGAGTGAGCAGTACTTC. Amino acids: CASSIEGSEQYF.

This clonotype has ten or more counts. J is TRBJ2-7 and V is TRBV19; D remains ambiguous. Germline V gives CDR1 LNHDA, CDR2 SQIVND (reference sequence). This CDR3 is 13 amino acids long. V dropped 5 bases and J dropped 6 bases, with 14 bases sitting between them. The CDR3 reads CASSLPRSGEQYF. The CDR3 DNA follows: TGTGCCAGTAGTCTGCCCCGTTCGGGCGAGCAGTACTTC.

This clonotype was detected ten times or more. This sequence joins TRBV5-1 and TRBJ1-2; no clear D gene. V was clipped by 7 bases and J by 3 bases, with 19 bases between them. The CDR3 has 15 residues. Germline lookup yields CDR1 SGHRS and CDR2 YFSETQ. The CDR3 sequence: CASWPRPGSDYGYTF. The CDR3 region has the DNA TGCGCCAGCTGGCCCCGTCCCGGAAGTGACTATGGCTACACCTTC.

This chain uses TRBV7-2 with TRBJ2-6; D might be TRBD1 (6 bases). CDR3 length: 16 residues. The germline V gene encodes CDR1 SGHTA and CDR2 FQGNSA. Trimming cost V 5 bases and J 1 base, with 12 bases left between them. CDR3 DNA: TGTGCCAGCAGCACCGACAGGACTTCTGGGGCCAACGTCCTGACTTTC. Translation: CASSTDRTSGANVLTF.

This clonotype was picked up many times. This sequence joins TRBV5-1 and TRBJ1-3; D gene unclear. The V and J ends lost 0 bases and 4 bases respectively, with 5 bases between them. CDR3 size: 13 residues. In germline, CDR1 is SGHRS, CDR2 YFSETQ. The CDR3 DNA sequence: TGCGCCAGCAGCTTGGACAGAGGAAACACCATATATTTT. Translation: CASSLDRGNTIYF. Filled out from reference TRBV5-1 and TRBJ1-3, the complete variable domain reads KAGVTQTPRYLIKTRGQQVTLSCSPISGHRSVSWYQQTPGQGLQFLFEYFSETQRNKGNFPGRFSGRQFSNSRSEMNVSTLELGDSALYLCASSLDRGNTIYFGEGSWLTVV.

The chain carries TRBV7-2 and TRBJ1-5, with TRBD1 as a possible D gene (6 bases). Trimming shortened V by 0 bases and J by 0 bases, and 9 bases separated the two germline ends. CDR1 SGHTA and CDR2 FQGNSA come from the germline V gene. The CDR3 length is 16 residues. The CDR3 is CASSLAGTFSNQPQHF. The CDR3, as DNA: TGTGCCAGCAGCTTAGCGGGGACATTTAGCAATCAGCCCCAGCATTTT.

This sequence joins TRBV7-8 and TRBJ2-7; D gene unclear. From germline, CDR1 is SGHVS and CDR2 FQNEAQ. V was shortened by 3 bases and J by 3 bases, with 15 bases between the two germline ends. This CDR3 is built from 15 residues. This CDR3 reads CASSLGGNSIYEQYF. As DNA, the CDR3 is TGTGCCAGCAGCTTGGGCGGAAACTCGATCTACGAGCAGTACTTC.

In its sample, this clonotype was seen many times. CDR3 bases: TGTGCCATCAGATTGGACAGGGGAGGAGGCTATGGCTACACCTTC. It yields the protein CAIRLDRGGGYGYTF. This chain joins TRBV10-3 and TRBJ1-2, with TRBD1 matching 9 bases. CDR3 length: 15 residues. Germline V CDR1 and CDR2: ENHRY, SYGVKD. The J segment lost 4 bases and the V segment lost 6 bases, leaving 9 bases of the junction unmatched.

About this clonotype: A single base separates this from a much larger clone, so it may be a read error. The chain couples TRBV20-1 to TRBJ1-4, with 7 bases lining up with TRBD1. The CDR3 loop spans 15 amino acids. The germline V gene encodes CDR1 DFQATT and CDR2 SNEGSKA (reference sequence). The CDR3 DNA reads TGCAGTGCGGGGGTTTTACAGGGGTCGGGTGAAAAACTGGTTTTT. Translating gives CSAGVLQGSGEKLVF.

The genes are TRBV20-1 and TRBJ2-5; no firm D call. Looked up from germline, CDR1 is DFQATT and CDR2 is SNEGSKA (reference sequence). This CDR3 has 10 amino acids. Trimming cost V 1 base and J 9 bases, with 6 bases left between them. CDR3 residues: CSARVMAQYF. The CDR3, as DNA: TGCAGTGCTAGAGTCATGGCCCAGTACTTC.

This chain links TRBV29-1 with TRBJ1-2, with TRBD1 matching over 10 bases. This CDR3 contains 15 residues. Trimming removed 6 bases from V and 2 bases from J; junction bases left unmatched: 9. Looked up from germline, CDR1 is SQVTM and CDR2 is ANQGSEA. For the CDR3, the DNA is TGCAGCGTGCCCGACCGGGACAGGGGAAACTATGGCTACACCTTC. This sequence encodes CSVPDRDRGNYGYTF. The variable domain in full, completed from reference TRBV29-1 and TRBJ1-2, reads SAVISQKPSRDICQRGTSLTIQCQVDSQVTMMFWYRQQPGQSLTLIATANQGSEATYESGFVIDKFPISRPNLTFSTLTVSNMSPEDSSIYLCSVPDRDRGNYGYTFGSGTRLTVV.

This chain links TRBV19 with TRBJ2-6, with 10 bases fitting TRBD1. V lost 8 bases to trimming and J lost 0 bases; unmatched junction nucleotides: 4. Germline values: CDR1 LNHDA, CDR2 SQIVND (reference sequence). The CDR3 runs to 16 residues. Here the CDR3 reads CASRTGGYSGANVLTF. The CDR3 nucleotides are TGTGCCAGTCGGACAGGGGGGTACTCTGGGGCCAACGTCCTGACTTTC.

The table lists this clonotype with a count of one. One end of the junction is discordant with germline, which a read error may explain. The V call is TRBV2, the J call TRBJ1-1; 9 bases map to TRBD1. The germline gives CDR1 SNHLY, CDR2 FYNNEI. The CDR3 runs 14 residues. The CDR3 loop reads CASSEGGTGSEAFF. DNA for the CDR3: TGTGCCAGCAGCGAAGGAGGGACAGGGTCTGAAGCTTTCTTT.

This chain joins TRBV20-1 and TRBJ2-7; D might be TRBD1 (6 bases). Germline assignment: CDR1 DFQATT and CDR2 SNEGSKA (reference sequence). The germline V and J ends were trimmed by 0 bases and 2 bases, with 14 bases remaining between them. The CDR3 covers 15 residues. DNA for the CDR3: TGCAGTGCTAGAGATTTTGACAGGTCCACCTACGAGCAGTACTTC. Residues: CSARDFDRSTYEQYF.

The rearrangement joins TRBV29-1 to TRBJ1-2; D ambiguous. Trimming pared 4 bases from V and 7 bases from J, leaving 13 bases between. The CDR3 runs 12 residues. In germline, CDR1 is SQVTM, CDR2 ANQGSEA. CDR3 residues: CSVVVGPSGYTF. CDR3 nucleotide sequence: TGCAGCGTTGTTGTCGGACCGAGTGGCTACACCTTC.

This chain connects TRBV7-2 to TRBJ2-2; TRBD1 or TRBD2 may be the D gene (5 bases each). From germline, CDR1 is SGHTA and CDR2 FQGNSA. Trimming took off 5 bases at V and 7 bases at J, with 26 bases between the two ends. The CDR3 covers 18 residues. CDR3 residues: CASSQDSPGPWGNGELFF. CDR3 in DNA: TGTGCCAGCAGCCAAGATTCACCGGGACCTTGGGGGAACGGGGAGCTGTTTTTT.

At least ten counts were recorded for this clonotype. The chain couples TRBV20-1 to TRBJ2-5; 8 bases match TRBD2. This CDR3 has 14 residues. Per the germline V gene, CDR1 is DFQATT and CDR2 is SNEGSKA (reference sequence). J was trimmed by 7 bases and V by 1 base; bases with no gene match: 8. CDR3 DNA: TGCAGTGCTAGAGGACGGACTAGCTTTGGGACCCAGTACTTC. Its protein product is CSARGRTSFGTQYF.

This clonotype was recorded many times. V gene TRBV3-1 combines with J gene TRBJ1-1, with 7 positions matching TRBD1. CDR1 and CDR2 (germline): LGHDT, YNNKEL (reference sequence). Trimming removed 1 base from V and 11 bases from J; junction bases left unmatched: 10. The CDR3 extends over 14 amino acids. The CDR3 spells CASSQGQGSSRAFF. CDR3 nucleotides: TGTGCCAGCAGCCAAGGACAGGGCTCCTCGAGGGCTTTCTTT.